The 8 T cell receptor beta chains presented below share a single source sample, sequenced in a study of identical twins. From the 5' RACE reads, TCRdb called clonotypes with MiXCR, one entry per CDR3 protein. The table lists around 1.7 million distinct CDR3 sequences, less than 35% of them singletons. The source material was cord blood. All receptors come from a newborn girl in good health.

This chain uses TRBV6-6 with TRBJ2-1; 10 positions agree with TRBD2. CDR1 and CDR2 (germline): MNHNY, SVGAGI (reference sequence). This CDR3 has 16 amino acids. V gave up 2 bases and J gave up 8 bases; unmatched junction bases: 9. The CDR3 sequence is CASSYPLAGVSYEQFF. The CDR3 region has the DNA TGTGCCAGCAGTTACCCGCTAGCGGGAGTAAGCTATGAGCAGTTCTTC.

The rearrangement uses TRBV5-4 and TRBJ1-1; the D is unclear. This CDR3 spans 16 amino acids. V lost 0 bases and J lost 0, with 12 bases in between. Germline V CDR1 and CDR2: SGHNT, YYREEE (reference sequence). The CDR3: CASSLAGIIMNTEAFF. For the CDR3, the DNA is TGTGCCAGCAGCTTGGCGGGGATTATCATGAACACTGAAGCTTTCTTT.

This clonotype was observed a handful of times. The CDR3 sequence is CASSEAGRINQPQHF. CDR3 sequence (DNA): TGCGCCAGCAGTGAGGCAGGGAGGATCAATCAGCCCCAGCATTTT. The chain joins TRBV10-2 to TRBJ1-5, with D maybe TRBD1 (5 bases). This CDR3 is 15 amino acids long. The V gene's germline CDR1 is WSHSY and CDR2 SAAADI. Trimming cost V 2 bases and J 3 bases, with 11 bases left between them.

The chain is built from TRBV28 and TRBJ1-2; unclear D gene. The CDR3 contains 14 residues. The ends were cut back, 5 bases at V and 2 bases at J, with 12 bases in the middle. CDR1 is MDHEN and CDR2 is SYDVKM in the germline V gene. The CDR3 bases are TGTGCCAGCAGTCTCCCCATGAACAACTATGGCTACACCTTC. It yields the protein CASSLPMNNYGYTF.

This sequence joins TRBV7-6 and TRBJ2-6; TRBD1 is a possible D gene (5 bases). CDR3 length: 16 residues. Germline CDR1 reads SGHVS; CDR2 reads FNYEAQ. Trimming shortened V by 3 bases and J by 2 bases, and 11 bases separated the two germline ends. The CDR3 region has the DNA TGTGCCAGCAGCTTGACTTGGGGCGCTGGGGCCAACGTCCTGACTTTC. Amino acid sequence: CASSLTWGAGANVLTF.

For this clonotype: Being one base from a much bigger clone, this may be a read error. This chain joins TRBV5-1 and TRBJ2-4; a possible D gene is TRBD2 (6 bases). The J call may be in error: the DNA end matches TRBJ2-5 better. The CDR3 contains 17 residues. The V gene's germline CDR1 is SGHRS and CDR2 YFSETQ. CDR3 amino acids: CASSYKRASAREETQYF. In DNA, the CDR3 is TGCGCCAGCAGCTATAAACGGGCTAGCGCGAGAGAAGAGACCCAGTACTTC.

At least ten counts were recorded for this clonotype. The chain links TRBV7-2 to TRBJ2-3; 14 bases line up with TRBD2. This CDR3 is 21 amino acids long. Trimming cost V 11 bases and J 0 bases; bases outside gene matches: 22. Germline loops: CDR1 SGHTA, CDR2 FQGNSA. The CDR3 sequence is CAAARSGTSGRKHTSTDTQYF. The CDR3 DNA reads TGTGCCGCCGCCCGATCCGGGACTAGCGGGAGAAAACACACCAGCACAGATACGCAGTATTTT.

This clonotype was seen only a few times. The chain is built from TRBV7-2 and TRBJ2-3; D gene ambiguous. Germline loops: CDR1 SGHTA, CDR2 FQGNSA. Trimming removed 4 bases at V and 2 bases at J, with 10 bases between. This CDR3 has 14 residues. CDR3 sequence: CASSWGSLTDTQYF. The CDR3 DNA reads TGTGCCAGCAGCTGGGGATCGCTCACAGATACGCAGTATTTT.